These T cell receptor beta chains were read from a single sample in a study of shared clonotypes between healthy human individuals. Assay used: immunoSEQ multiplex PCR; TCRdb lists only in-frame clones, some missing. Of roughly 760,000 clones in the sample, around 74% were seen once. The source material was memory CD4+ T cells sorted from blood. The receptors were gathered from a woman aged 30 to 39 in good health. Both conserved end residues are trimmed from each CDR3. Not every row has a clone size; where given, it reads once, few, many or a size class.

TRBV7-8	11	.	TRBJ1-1	ASSHGGTTEAF
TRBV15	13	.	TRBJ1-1	ATQRGGSMNTEAF
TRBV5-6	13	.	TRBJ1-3	ASSLSRRSGNTIY
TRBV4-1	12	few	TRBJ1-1	ASSQGGDTGRTF
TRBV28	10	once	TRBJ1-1	ASSNKVTEAF
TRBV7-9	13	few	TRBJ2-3	ASSLAGGDTDTQY
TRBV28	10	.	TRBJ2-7	ASKGGRNEQY
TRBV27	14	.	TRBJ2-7	ASSPGGGRVVVEQY
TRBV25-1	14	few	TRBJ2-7	ASTGVGRGPSYEQY
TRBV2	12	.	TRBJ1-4	ASSGQGRFQKLF
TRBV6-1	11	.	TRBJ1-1	ASTPTGGVWAF
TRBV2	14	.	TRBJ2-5	ASTGLAGGFQETQY
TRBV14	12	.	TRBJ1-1	ASSQVSLNTEAF
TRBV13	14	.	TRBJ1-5	ASSLCPGTENQPQH
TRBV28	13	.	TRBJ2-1	ASSLLGTGANEQF
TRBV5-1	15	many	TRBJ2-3	ASSLTSSGSGGDTQY
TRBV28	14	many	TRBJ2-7	ASSLEYGMGSYEQY
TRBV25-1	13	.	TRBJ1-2	ASSEGQGGDYGYT
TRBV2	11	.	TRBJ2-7	ASSIGTAYEQY
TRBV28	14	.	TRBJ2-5	ASSRRGGKYQETQY
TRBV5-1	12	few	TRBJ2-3	ASKTGASTDTQY
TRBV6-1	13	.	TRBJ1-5	ASSERTGIPQPQH
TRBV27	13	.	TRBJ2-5	ASSYLGLAGETQY
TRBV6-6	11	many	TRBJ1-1	ASSYFGGAEAF
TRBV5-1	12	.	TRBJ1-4	ASSSQGGDEKLF
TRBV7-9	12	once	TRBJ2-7	ASNPGWGTYEQY
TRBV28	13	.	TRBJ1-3	ASSGQGAPGNTIY
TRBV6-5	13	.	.	ASSYAAGAAYEQY
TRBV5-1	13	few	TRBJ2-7	ASSLGLAGVDEQY
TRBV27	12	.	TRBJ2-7	ASSSGQGAMEQY
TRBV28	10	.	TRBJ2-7	ASSLSGYEQY
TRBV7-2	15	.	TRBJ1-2	ASSLGVRPGLIYGYT
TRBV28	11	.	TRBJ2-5	ASSLGTRETQY
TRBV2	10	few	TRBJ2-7	ASRGDSREQY
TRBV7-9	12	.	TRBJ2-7	ASSFSGSSYEQY
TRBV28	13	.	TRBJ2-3	ASTGGGLERDTQY
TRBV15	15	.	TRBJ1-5	ATSRLGSSDSNQPQH
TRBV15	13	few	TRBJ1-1	ATSRDISMNTEAF
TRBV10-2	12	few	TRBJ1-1	ASTGGTLNTEAF
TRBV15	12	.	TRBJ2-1	ATSRDRRNNEQF